Below, 14 T cell receptor beta chains from the same sample are listed, as sequenced in a study of T cells expressing NK-cell markers. From its re-call of the 5' RACE reads, TCRdb lists each CDR3 protein once, without DNA. The listing records 200,000 to 300,000 distinct CDR3 sequences. The sequenced sample consisted of blood T cells: a sorted CD56 or NKG2C T cell subset, CD4+ or CD8+ T cells, or bulk PBMC T cells (not recorded which). These receptors were collected from a woman aged 18-69 years in good health.

The J gene is TRBJ1-2, the V gene TRBV20-1; TCRdb selects TRBD1, and the lack of DNA leaves this call unchecked. Germline V lookup: CDR1 DFQATT, CDR2 SNEGSKA (reference sequence). The CDR3 is 18 residues long. The CDR3: CSARDYGTPAGAVGGYTF.

The chain recombines TRBV7-7 with TRBJ2-2; the D call from TCRdb, TRBD1, cannot be confirmed without DNA. Germline V gives CDR1 SSHAT, CDR2 FNYEAQ (reference sequence). This CDR3 contains 17 residues. The chain's CDR3 is CASSLWGDRANTGELFF.

The rearrangement joins TRBV19 to TRBJ1-2; the TCRdb D gene call, TRBD1, has no DNA to confirm it. From germline, CDR1 is LNHDA and CDR2 SQIVND (reference sequence). This CDR3 region has 14 residues. The CDR3 is CASSMTGGDYGYTF. The full variable domain, in which reference TRBV19 and TRBJ1-2 provide the parts outside the CDR3, is DGGITQSPKYLFRKEGQNVTLSCEQNLNHDAMYWYRQDPGQGLRLIYYSQIVNDFQKGDIAEGYSVSREKKESFPLTVTSAQKNPTAFYLCASSMTGGDYGYTFGSGTRLTVV.

The rearrangement joins TRBV28 to TRBJ2-2; TCRdb selects TRBD2, and the lack of DNA leaves this call unchecked. CDR1 is MDHEN and CDR2 is SYDVKM in the germline V gene. This CDR3 region has 17 residues. CDR3 amino acids: CATNSPGLADYTGELFF.

The V call is TRBV28, the J call TRBJ2-2; the D call of TRBD1 rests on TCRdb alone, since no DNA is present to check it. This CDR3 spans 14 amino acids. CDR1 and CDR2 from the germline V gene are MDHEN and SYDVKM. The CDR3 is CASWTSANTGELFF.

The chain uses TRBV28 and TRBJ2-3; the TCRdb D gene call, TRBD1, has no DNA to confirm it. Germline-derived CDR1 and CDR2 are MDHEN and SYDVKM. The CDR3 spans 14 residues. CDR3 amino acids: CASRNGGATDTQYF.

J is TRBJ2-1 and V is TRBV5-6. The CDR3 is 13 residues long. The germline gives CDR1 SGHDT, CDR2 YYEEEE. The chain's CDR3 is CASSLAPPMEQFF.

CDR3 sequence: CASSQDPGVSYNEQFF. This chain connects TRBV4-3 to TRBJ2-1; TCRdb returns TRBD1, unconfirmable since there is no DNA. Germline CDR1 and CDR2: LGHNA and YSLEER. The CDR3 is 16 residues long.

The J gene is TRBJ1-1, the V gene TRBV5-6. Germline V gives CDR1 SGHDT, CDR2 YYEEEE. This CDR3 region has 15 residues. The CDR3 loop reads CASSLRLNLNTEAFF.

The rearrangement uses TRBV9 and TRBJ1-2. The germline V gene encodes CDR1 SGDLS and CDR2 YYNGEE. This CDR3 has 14 amino acids. The CDR3 spells CASSVVGANYGYTF.

V is TRBV6-1 and J is TRBJ2-7; TCRdb's D call, TRBD2, is unchecked because there is no DNA. CDR3 length: 14 residues. Germline loops: CDR1 MNHNS, CDR2 SASEGT. This CDR3 is CASKALAGSVEQYF.

V usage is TRBV7-6 and J usage is TRBJ2-3. This CDR3 comprises 12 residues. Per germline, CDR1 SGHVS and CDR2 FNYEAQ. The CDR3: CASSFRRDTQYF.

The chain combines TRBV10-3 with TRBJ1-3; TCRdb designates TRBD1, a call that cannot be tested without DNA. The germline CDR1 and CDR2 sequences are ENHRY and SYGVKD. The CDR3 extends over 13 amino acids. CDR3 sequence reads: CATNQGNRNTIYF.

The chain is built from TRBV20-1 and TRBJ2-1; TCRdb designates TRBD1, a call that cannot be tested without DNA. Germline V gene data show CDR1 as DFQATT and CDR2 as SNEGSKA (reference sequence). This CDR3 has 16 residues. Here the CDR3 reads CSARDPGGGNYNEQFF.